The 26 T cell receptor beta chains in this list originate from one sample, sequenced in a study of regulatory T cells in long-lasting Graves disease (dated by TCRdb to the early 2020s). The method behind the library was multiplex PCR. TCRdb shows the sequencer as Illumina HiSeq 4000. iRepertoire HTBI primers and Arm-PCR amplification of CDR3 regions were used to construct TCR beta libraries. Clones were called with MiXCR by TCRdb after fastp trimmed the public reads at Q25, and only in-frame beta chains were retained. Under each unique CDR3 protein, matching rows form one entry showing the most common genes and DNA. This sample comprises hundreds of thousands of distinct CDR3 sequences, 25% to 30% of them detected only once. Clones ranked in the top ten supply about 42% of the sample. Sample time point, as interpreted from the label and publication: persistent/refractory GD, antithyroid drugs over 5 years with positive TRAb. RNA was extracted from PBMCs in TRIzol for both TCR sequencing and RNA sequencing.

The sample consisted of peripheral blood mononuclear cells (PBMCs), taken when the disease was refractory, from a patient treated with antithyroid drugs. These receptors came from a female donor with Graves disease.

This clonotype came up a few times. The V and J genes are TRBV15 and TRBJ1-3; 8 bases are shared with TRBD1. This CDR3 has 16 amino acids. Germline V lookup: CDR1 LNHNV, CDR2 YYDKDF (reference sequence). After removal of 0 bases from V and 0 bases from J, the junction contained 1 base not matched to a gene. This CDR3 reads CATSRDTGGSGNTIYF. The CDR3 bases are TGTGCCACCAGCAGAGATACAGGGGGCTCTGGAAACACCATATATTTT.

The chain recombines TRBV6-1 with TRBJ1-2; a possible D gene is TRBD1 (5 bases). The CDR3 has 13 amino acids. Germline-derived CDR1 and CDR2 are MNHNS and SASEGT. V dropped 5 bases and J dropped 6 bases, with 13 bases sitting between them. This CDR3 is CASSRLRADGYTF. The CDR3 bases are TGTGCCAGCAGTCGACTCAGGGCAGATGGCTACACCTTC.

The chain recombines TRBV5-1 with TRBJ2-7; 11 nucleotides agree with TRBD1. CDR1 SGHRS and CDR2 YFSETQ come from the germline V gene. J lost 4 bases, V lost 3 bases, and 6 bases had no gene match. This CDR3 comprises 15 residues. DNA of the CDR3: TGCGCCAGCAGCTCACGGACAGGGGGCGGGTACGAGCAGTACTTC. Translating gives CASSSRTGGGYEQYF. The full variable domain, with the rest looked up from reference TRBV5-1 and TRBJ2-7, is KAGVTQTPRYLIKTRGQQVTLSCSPISGHRSVSWYQQTPGQGLQFLFEYFSETQRNKGNFPGRFSGRQFSNSRSEMNVSTLELGDSALYLCASSSRTGGGYEQYFGPGTRLTVT.

A word on this clonotype: With a much larger clone just one base away, this may be a read error. The rearrangement links TRBV12-3 or TRBV12-4 to TRBJ2-2, with 10 bases matching TRBD1. The CDR3 is 16 residues long. CDR3 residues: CASSLRTGGSTGEPFF. The DNA of the CDR3 is TGTGCCAGCAGTCTGAGGACAGGGGGATCCACCGGGGAGCCGTTTTTT.

Only a few counts were recorded for this clonotype. The J gene is TRBJ2-2, the V gene TRBV2; D may be TRBD2 (5 bases). The CDR3 runs 15 residues. Germline V gene sequence: CDR1 SNHLY, CDR2 FYNNEI. Trimming left V 1 base short and J 4 bases short, with 10 bases between. The CDR3 here is CASSEVRGFTGELFF. CDR3 in DNA: TGTGCCAGCAGTGAAGTACGCGGGTTCACCGGGGAGCTGTTTTTT.

This clonotype was counted ten times or more. The chain has TRBV11-2 and TRBJ2-5, with TRBD1 matching over 7 bases. The CDR3 extends over 13 amino acids. The ends lost 6 bases at V and 3 bases at J; junction bases unmatched: 4. Germline-derived CDR1 and CDR2 are SGHAT and FQNNGV. CDR3 bases: TGTGCCAGCAGTCGTGACAGGGAAGAGACCCAGTACTTC. Translation gives CASSRDREETQYF.

Worth noting for this clonotype: A much larger clonotype is one base distant, so this may be a read error. The DNA is omitted, as the CDR3 cannot be located on it reliably, and the CDR3 follows TCRdb's listing. The rearrangement joins TRBV20-1 to TRBJ1-2; TRBD1, the D gene given by the table, was not confirmed from the DNA. Germline V CDR1 and CDR2: DFQATT, SNEGSKA (reference sequence). The CDR3 has 13 residues if both end residues are counted. Here the CDR3 reads CSVSPGQGYGCTF.

The chain couples TRBV2 to TRBJ2-7, with a tentative D call TRBD2 (6 bases). V gave up 4 bases and J gave up 0 bases, with 13 bases separating them. From germline, CDR1 is SNHLY and CDR2 FYNNEI. The length of the CDR3 is 15 residues. The CDR3 reads CASSVVGGSSYEQYF. The CDR3 DNA follows: TGTGCCAGCAGTGTGGTTGGGGGGAGCTCCTACGAGCAGTACTTC.

This clonotype has only a few counts. The V and J genes are TRBV6-2 or TRBV6-3 and TRBJ2-2; no clear D gene. The length of the CDR3 is 13 residues. The V and J ends lost 4 bases and 5 bases respectively, with 8 bases between them. Germline CDR1 is MNHEY and CDR2 is SVGEGT. CDR3 DNA sequence: TGTGCCAGCAGTTCAACAGAGACCGGGGAGCTGTTTTTT. Its protein product is CASSSTETGELFF.

In the case of this clonotype: Germline is not matched at one junction end, which may reflect a read error. The V gene is TRBV11-2, the J gene TRBJ2-5, with 8 bases that match TRBD2. In germline, CDR1 is SGHAT, CDR2 FQNNGV. This CDR3 region has 13 residues. CDR3 protein: CASSSARTSRTFF. For the CDR3, the DNA is TGTGCCAGCAGCTCAGCCCGGACTAGCCGCACGTTCTTC.

Regarding this clonotype: A much larger clone differs from this one at a single base, so this may be a read error. The gene calls are TRBV12-3 or TRBV12-4 and TRBJ2-5; 7 nucleotides agree with TRBD1. Trimming took 6 bases from V and 5 from J; bases not matched to a gene: 12. The CDR3 spans 15 residues. CDR3 protein: CASRYRTGMGETQYF. CDR3 in DNA: TGTGCCAGCAGGTATCGGACAGGCATGGGGGAGACCCAGTACTTC.

This clonotype was detected only a few times. The chain recombines TRBV3-1 with TRBJ1-2; D perhaps matches TRBD1 (6 bases). This CDR3 comprises 12 residues. Trimming cost V 4 bases and J 8 bases, with 11 bases left between them. Germline V gene data show CDR1 as LGHDT and CDR2 as YNNKEL (reference sequence). CDR3 in amino acids: CASSRGGRGYTF. The CDR3 bases are TGTGCCAGCAGCCGCGGGGGCCGCGGCTACACCTTC.

This clonotype has just a few counts. The J gene is TRBJ2-6, the V gene TRBV6-2 or TRBV6-3; 10 nucleotides align to TRBD2. Losses at the gene ends were 0 bases for V and 1 base for J; bases not matched to a gene: 12. The CDR3 runs 21 residues. Per germline, CDR1 MNHEY and CDR2 SVGEGT. DNA for the CDR3: TGTGCCAGCAGTTACTCCCGCGGGGGAGCGGGAGGGGGTTCTGGGGCCAACGTCCTGACTTTC. This gives the protein CASSYSRGGAGGGSGANVLTF.

This clonotype was detected a few times. The chain is built from TRBV29-1 and TRBJ2-5; possible D gene TRBD1, 5 bases. The CDR3 covers 14 residues. Germline V gives CDR1 SQVTM, CDR2 ANQGSEA. V was pared by 7 bases and J by 7 bases, with 22 bases between. DNA for the CDR3: TGCAGCGCCCTTACATCTGGGGCAGCATCGACCCAGTACTTC. It yields the protein CSALTSGAASTQYF.

In this sample, this clonotype turned up a few times. V and J are TRBV3-1 and TRBJ2-2, with 7 bases aligning to TRBD2. With V trimmed by 3 bases and J by 4 bases, 5 bases remained unmatched. Looked up from germline, CDR1 is LGHDT and CDR2 is YNNKEL (reference sequence). The length of the CDR3 is 15 residues. For the CDR3, the DNA is TGTGCCAGCAGCCATAGGCCTAGCGGCACCGGGGAGCTGTTTTTT. Translation gives CASSHRPSGTGELFF.

The chain uses TRBV18 and TRBJ2-5, with D unclear. V was clipped by 3 bases and J by 5 bases, with 16 bases between them. There are 15 residues in the CDR3. Germline CDR1 KGHSH, CDR2 LQKENI. The CDR3 here is CASSPDGALGETQYF. CDR3 sequence (DNA): TGTGCCAGCTCACCGGACGGAGCTTTGGGGGAGACCCAGTACTTC.

This clonotype was seen many times. This chain links TRBV5-5 with TRBJ1-2; 12 bases are shared with TRBD1. Trimming removed 4 bases from V and 4 bases from J; junction bases left unmatched: 8. This CDR3 is 16 amino acids long. CDR1 SGHKS and CDR2 YYEKEE come from the germline V gene (reference sequence). The CDR3, as DNA: TGTGCCAGCAGCGGGGGGACAGGGGGCGCCGGCTATGGCTACACCTTC. Translated: CASSGGTGGAGYGYTF.

The J gene is TRBJ1-5, the V gene TRBV28; unclear D gene. Trimming cost V 8 bases and J 2 bases, with 19 bases left between them. Germline loops: CDR1 MDHEN, CDR2 SYDVKM. The CDR3 has 16 residues. The CDR3 is CASRGTETRGNQPQHF. The CDR3, as DNA: TGTGCCAGCCGAGGTACAGAAACCCGAGGCAATCAGCCCCAGCATTTT.

The chain recombines TRBV28 with TRBJ1-5, with unresolved D. The CDR3 consists of 14 residues. CDR1 MDHEN and CDR2 SYDVKM come from the germline V gene. V lost 5 bases, J lost 7 bases, and 15 bases lay in between. This CDR3 is CASSPRTAGQPQHF. Here the CDR3 DNA reads TGTGCCAGCAGTCCCCGGACGGCCGGACAGCCCCAGCATTTT.

There are a few counts of this clonotype. This chain connects TRBV7-2 to TRBJ2-7; D tentatively reads TRBD1 or TRBD2 (5 bases each). V was clipped by 5 bases and J by 2 bases, with 13 bases between them. Germline V lookup: CDR1 SGHTA, CDR2 FQGNSA. The CDR3 contains 14 residues. The CDR3, as DNA: TGTGCCAGCAGCCGGGACGGTTATCCCTACGAGCAGTACTTC. Translation gives CASSRDGYPYEQYF.

The CDR3 bases are TGTGCCAGCAGTTTTGTAGGGACAGACAATGAAAAACTGTTTTTT. It specifies CASSFVGTDNEKLFF. The J gene is TRBJ1-4, the V gene TRBV28; the match to TRBD1 covers 7 bases. Trimming at V came to 3 bases and at J to 5 bases, leaving 6 bases not matched to a gene. Germline V gene lookup returns CDR1 MDHEN and CDR2 SYDVKM. The CDR3 length is 15 residues.

The chain recombines TRBV6-2 or TRBV6-3 with TRBJ1-5; 7 nucleotides align to TRBD1. V was clipped by 5 bases and J by 4 bases; unmatched bases: 8. This CDR3 contains 15 residues. The germline V gene encodes CDR1 MNHEY and CDR2 SVGEGT. The CDR3 nucleotides are TGTGCCAGCAGTGAACCGGGACAGCGAAATCAGCCCCAGCATTTT. It is translated as CASSEPGQRNQPQHF.

This clonotype was seen at least ten times. An end of the junction does not agree with germline; a read error may underlie this. The J gene is TRBJ1-1, the V gene TRBV5-1; D is possibly TRBD1 (6 bases). Looked up from germline, CDR1 is SGHRS and CDR2 is YFSETQ. The CDR3 has 13 amino acids. This chain's CDR3 is CASSSQGGTEAFF. DNA of the CDR3: TGTGCCAGCAGCTCACAGGGCGGCACTGAAGCTTTCTTT.

This clonotype was observed many times. For the CDR3, the DNA is TGCGCCAGCAGCCTGGGTCAGGGGGCCAAAAACATTCAGTACTTC. Protein sequence: CASSLGQGAKNIQYF. The genes are TRBV5-1 and TRBJ2-4; D may be TRBD1 (6 bases). Germline assignment: CDR1 SGHRS and CDR2 YFSETQ. The V end lost 4 bases, the J end lost 1 base, and 12 bases lay between the germline ends. The CDR3 length is 15 residues.

V and J are TRBV19 and TRBJ1-1; TRBD1 might be the D (6 bases). This CDR3 has 14 residues. CDR1 and CDR2 from the germline V gene are LNHDA and SQIVND (reference sequence). The V gene lost 1 base and the J gene lost 0 bases, with 6 bases spanning the gap. The CDR3 DNA is TGTGCCAGTAGTATAGGACAGGTGAACACTGAAGCTTTCTTT. Its protein product is CASSIGQVNTEAFF.

The chain recombines TRBV2 with TRBJ1-6, with D uncertain. In germline, CDR1 is SNHLY, CDR2 FYNNEI. The ends were cut back, 4 bases at V and 5 bases at J, with 12 bases in the middle. The CDR3 has 15 residues. The CDR3: CASSVGARNNSPLHF. The CDR3 coding sequence is TGTGCCAGCAGTGTAGGAGCACGGAATAATTCACCCCTCCACTTT.